These 30 T cell receptor beta chains were sequenced from one sample in a study of glioma-infiltrating T cells after dendritic cell vaccination. Sequencing used immunoSEQ multiplex PCR; TCRdb keeps in-frame clones, though not all of them. The sample records about 49,000 clones, 65% to 90% being singletons. This material consisted of blood, taken before dendritic cell vaccination. The receptors derive from a human donor with glioblastoma.

This clone was picked up one time. In DNA, the CDR3 is TGTGCCTGGAGTTCTCCCGGGAGCGGAGGAAACACCATATATTTT. It translates to CAWSSPGSGGNTIYF. The chain is built from TRBV30 and TRBJ1-3; no definite D call. From germline, CDR1 is GTSNPN and CDR2 SVGIG (reference sequence). There are 15 residues in the CDR3. The V gene lost 2 bases and the J gene lost 4 bases, with 15 bases spanning the gap.

V and J are TRBV9 and TRBJ2-7, with D perhaps matching TRBD1 (6 bases). Trimming removed 0 bases at V and 0 bases at J, with 10 bases between. This CDR3 is built from 15 residues. Germline assignment: CDR1 SGDLS and CDR2 YYNGEE. Here the CDR3 DNA reads TGTGCCAGCAGCGTAGCTTCGGACAGCTCCTACGAGCAGTACTTC. Amino acids: CASSVASDSSYEQYF.

The genes are TRBV9 and TRBJ2-3, with unresolved D. V lost 0 bases, J lost 2 bases, and 10 bases lay in between. Germline V gene sequence: CDR1 SGDLS, CDR2 YYNGEE. The CDR3 is 15 amino acids. DNA for the CDR3: TGTGCCAGCAGCGTAGCGCACGGAGACACAGATACGCAGTATTTT. Translated, it gives CASSVAHGDTDTQYF.

The chain is built from TRBV7-9 and TRBJ2-1, with 9 bases matching TRBD2. Germline CDR1 reads SEHNR; CDR2 reads FQNEAQ (reference sequence). J gave up 2 bases and V 0 bases, and 11 bases lay outside the gene matches. This CDR3 is 19 amino acids long. This CDR3 reads CASSLARRGLAGTYNEQFF. For the CDR3, the DNA is TGTGCCAGCAGCTTAGCTCGGAGGGGGCTAGCGGGGACCTACAATGAGCAGTTCTTC. The variable domain in full, with the rest retrieved from reference TRBV7-9 and TRBJ2-1, is DTGVSQNPRHKITKRGQNVTFRCDPISEHNRLYWYRQTLGQGPEFLTYFQNEAQLEKSRLLSDRFSAERPKGSFSTLEIQRTEQGDSAMYLCASSLARRGLAGTYNEQFFGPGTRLTVL.

The V gene is TRBV29-1, the J gene TRBJ2-3; possible D gene TRBD1, 7 bases. V lost 7 bases to trimming and J lost 8 bases, with 19 bases between them. The CDR3 has 13 amino acids. Germline V gene lookup returns CDR1 SQVTM and CDR2 ANQGSEA. The CDR3 DNA sequence: TGCAGCGGAATCCCCCAGGGGGGAGTTACGCAGTATTTT. Translating it yields CSGIPQGGVTQYF.

This sequence joins TRBV5-6 and TRBJ2-7; 9 bases are a match to TRBD1. V lost 3 bases and J lost 2; bases outside the gene matches: 6. Looked up from germline, CDR1 is SGHDT and CDR2 is YYEEEE. The length of the CDR3 is 15 residues. The CDR3 is CASSSRTGAPYEQYF. The CDR3 region has the DNA TGTGCCAGCAGCTCACGGACAGGGGCCCCCTACGAGCAGTACTTC. Combining the CDR3 with reference TRBV5-6 and TRBJ2-7 gives the whole variable domain DAGVTQSPTHLIKTRGQQVTLRCSPKSGHDTVSWYQQALGQGPQFIFQYYEEEERQRGNFPDRFSGHQFPNYSSELNVNALLLGDSALYLCASSSRTGAPYEQYFGPGTRLTVT.

This chain connects TRBV27 to TRBJ1-5; no clear D gene. The germline CDR1 and CDR2 sequences are MNHEY and SMNVEV (reference sequence). The CDR3 runs 14 residues. The V end lost 5 bases, the J end lost 2 bases, and 10 bases lay between the germline ends. CDR3 residues: CASSRDMGNQPQHF. For the CDR3, the DNA is TGTGCCAGCAGTCGAGACATGGGCAATCAGCCCCAGCATTTT.

The chain employs TRBV9 and TRBJ1-4; TRBD1 might be the D (6 bases). The CDR3 contains 15 residues. Trimming left V 0 bases short and J 4 bases short, with 10 bases between. The germline gives CDR1 SGDLS, CDR2 YYNGEE. In DNA, the CDR3 is TGTGCCAGCAGCGTAGGGGCAGGGGATAATGAAAAACTGTTTTTT. This gives the protein CASSVGAGDNEKLFF.

This chain joins TRBV10-3 and TRBJ1-2, with 9 positions matching TRBD1. V trimming: 6 bases; J trimming: 3 bases; junction bases outside the gene matches: 11. CDR3 length equals 16 residues. Germline assignment: CDR1 ENHRY and CDR2 SYGVKD. CDR3 in amino acids: CAISPSTGGLDYGYTF. The CDR3 nucleotides are TGTGCCATCAGCCCTAGTACAGGGGGCCTTGACTATGGCTACACCTTC.

The chain joins TRBV19 to TRBJ1-2, with D possibly being TRBD1 (6 bases). The length of the CDR3 is 13 residues. Germline CDR1 and CDR2: LNHDA and SQIVND (reference sequence). The ends were cut back, 3 bases at V and 6 bases at J, with 11 bases in the middle. The CDR3, as DNA: TGTGCCAGTAGTATTACAGGGTGGGATGGCTACACCTTC. It codes for CASSITGWDGYTF.

The chain carries TRBV9 and TRBJ2-4; possible D gene TRBD2, 5 bases. This CDR3 region has 16 residues. Germline loops: CDR1 SGDLS, CDR2 YYNGEE. The V and J ends lost 0 bases and 0 bases respectively, with 10 bases between them. For the CDR3, the DNA is TGTGCCAGCAGCGTAGGTCGGGGATTAGCCAAAAACATTCAGTACTTC. This gives the protein CASSVGRGLAKNIQYF.

This rearrangement joins TRBV4-2 to TRBJ1-1; D ambiguous. CDR3 size: 11 residues. In germline, CDR1 is LGHNA, CDR2 YNFKEQ. The V end lost 8 bases, the J end lost 6 bases, and 10 bases lay between the germline ends. The CDR3, as DNA: TGTGCCAGCCGTGCAGGCGCTGAAGCTTTCTTT. Amino acids: CASRAGAEAFF.

The chain recombines TRBV6-1 with TRBJ1-3; 7 nucleotides agree with TRBD1. V shed 6 bases, J shed 4 bases, and the junction held 3 bases outside the gene matches. CDR1 is MNHNS, CDR2 SASEGT, per germline. The CDR3 is 13 residues long. The CDR3 loop is CASRWTGGNTIYF. The CDR3 region has the DNA TGTGCCAGCAGGTGGACAGGAGGAAACACCATATATTTT.

This clone was recorded once. The V and J genes are TRBV2 and TRBJ2-2; a weak D match, TRBD2 (5 bases). Trimming stripped 0 bases from V and 5 bases from J, with 25 bases between. CDR1 and CDR2 from the germline V gene are SNHLY and FYNNEI. CDR3 length: 20 amino acids. The CDR3 DNA reads as TGTGCCAGCAGTGAAGCGGCCGGTTCGGGGAATTATGGTCCGACCGGGGAGCTGTTTTTT. Encoded protein: CASSEAAGSGNYGPTGELFF.

The gene calls are TRBV7-9 and TRBJ2-7; 7 nucleotides match TRBD2. Losses at the gene ends were 0 bases for V and 6 bases for J; bases not matched to a gene: 5. The CDR3 length is 14 residues. Germline lookup yields CDR1 SEHNR and CDR2 FQNEAQ (reference sequence). The CDR3 loop is CASSLARGTTEQYF. DNA for the CDR3: TGTGCCAGCAGCTTAGCCCGAGGGACTACCGAGCAGTACTTC.

The V gene is TRBV9, the J gene TRBJ2-3, with TRBD2 matching over 11 bases. Losses at the gene ends were 0 bases for V and 2 bases for J; bases not matched to a gene: 2. Per the germline V gene, CDR1 is SGDLS and CDR2 is YYNGEE. The CDR3 spans 16 residues. CDR3 sequence (DNA): TGTGCCAGCAGCGTAGCTAGCGGGGGGAACACAGATACGCAGTATTTT. Its protein product is CASSVASGGNTDTQYF.

The rearrangement uses TRBV6-4 and TRBJ2-1; 8 bases map to TRBD2. The CDR3 covers 14 residues. CDR1 is MRHNA, CDR2 SNTAGT, per germline. The J segment lost 6 bases and the V segment lost 5 bases, leaving 6 bases of the junction unmatched. CDR3 in DNA: TGTGCCAGCAGTAATAGCGGGGCTTCCAATGAGCAGTTCTTC. Amino acids: CASSNSGASNEQFF.

The chain couples TRBV7-2 to TRBJ2-1; TRBD2 agrees at 8 bases. Germline loops: CDR1 SGHTA, CDR2 FQGNSA. Trimming cost V 5 bases and J 3 bases; bases outside gene matches: 0. The CDR3 is 13 residues long. DNA for the CDR3: TGTGCCAGCAGCGCGGGGGGCTACAATGAGCAGTTCTTC. The encoded protein is CASSAGGYNEQFF.

The chain carries TRBV14 and TRBJ2-3, with D possibly matching TRBD2 (6 bases). Germline loops: CDR1 SGHDN, CDR2 FVKESK. This CDR3 spans 17 amino acids. Trimming removed 4 bases from V and 2 bases from J, with 19 bases in between. The CDR3 DNA is TGTGCCAGCAGCCTCCCCGGAGGGCGAGACCACACAGATACGCAGTATTTT. It encodes CASSLPGGRDHTDTQYF. The full variable domain, rest sourced from reference TRBV14 and TRBJ2-3, is EAGVTQFPSHSVIEKGQTVTLRCDPISGHDNLYWYRRVMGKEIKFLLHFVKESKQDESGMPNNRFLAERTGGTYSTLKVQPAELEDSGVYFCASSLPGGRDHTDTQYFGPGTRLTVL.

This CDR3 is CASSYSSGGYEQYF. CDR3 nucleotides: TGTGCCAGCAGTTACTCTTCAGGGGGCTACGAGCAGTACTTC. The chain combines TRBV6-5 with TRBJ2-7; 7 nucleotides align to TRBD1. Germline CDR1 MNHEY, CDR2 SVGAGI. V lost 0 bases to trimming and J lost 3 bases; unmatched junction nucleotides: 2. There are 14 residues in the CDR3.

This chain uses TRBV2 with TRBJ2-7, with TRBD2 matching over 11 bases. The CDR3 covers 16 residues. Germline V gene sequence: CDR1 SNHLY, CDR2 FYNNEI. Germline trimming cut 2 bases from V and 6 bases from J; bases unmatched to any gene: 9. The CDR3 loop reads CASSETQIAGGAEQYF. The CDR3 region has the DNA TGTGCCAGCAGTGAAACTCAAATAGCGGGAGGGGCCGAGCAGTACTTC.

The chain's CDR3 is CASSSLDRGRFF. CDR3 DNA: TGTGCCAGCAGTTCACTCGACAGGGGGCGTTTCTTT. The V and J genes are TRBV6-5 and TRBJ1-1; 10 bases are a match to TRBD1. The CDR3 extends over 12 amino acids. The ends lost 4 bases at V and 13 bases at J; junction bases unmatched: 6. Per the germline V gene, CDR1 is MNHEY and CDR2 is SVGAGI.

Comments on this clone: Germline is not matched at one junction end, which may reflect a read error. The chain employs TRBV11-2 and TRBJ1-5; D not certain. The CDR3 is made up of 15 amino acids. Per the germline V gene, CDR1 is SGHAT and CDR2 is FQNNGV. Written as DNA, the CDR3 is TGTGCCAGCAGCCTAGACGGGAGCGGCAATCAGCCCCAGCATTTT. Translated: CASSLDGSGNQPQHF.

CDR3 DNA sequence: TGTGCCAGTAGTATCGGACAGTCAACTAATGAAAAACTGTTTTTT. Translation: CASSIGQSTNEKLFF. The genes are TRBV19 and TRBJ1-4; tentative D call: TRBD1 (6 bases). Between the trimmed V and J ends, which lost 3 bases and 0 bases, there was a span of 8 bases. This CDR3 is 15 amino acids long. CDR1 is LNHDA and CDR2 is SQIVND in the germline V gene (reference sequence).

This clone is a singleton in its sample. The rearrangement links TRBV7-8 to TRBJ2-3; 10 bases fit TRBD2. Germline-derived CDR1 and CDR2 are SGHVS and FQNEAQ. This CDR3 comprises 16 residues. J was trimmed by 4 bases and V by 3 bases; bases with no gene match: 7. CDR3 bases: TGTGCCAGCAGCTTCATAAGCGGGGGGGCTGCAGATACGCAGTATTTT. Its translation: CASSFISGGAADTQYF.

Only one count was recorded for this clone. The genes are TRBV6-5 and TRBJ2-7; weak D call: TRBD2 (6 bases). Germline values: CDR1 MNHEY, CDR2 SVGAGI. The CDR3 covers 11 residues. The CDR3 DNA is TGTGCAAACGGGGGTATCTACGAGCAGTACTTC. Protein sequence: CANGGIYEQYF.

The genes are TRBV5-4 and TRBJ2-7, with TRBD1 matching over 7 bases. The V gene end was trimmed by 4 bases and the J gene end by 3 bases; junction bases not matched to a gene: 10. The CDR3 length is 15 residues. In germline, CDR1 is SGHNT, CDR2 YYREEE (reference sequence). CDR3 sequence: CASSHQETGIYEQYF. The CDR3, as DNA: TGTGCCAGCAGCCATCAGGAGACAGGGATCTACGAGCAGTACTTC.

The chain combines TRBV7-9 with TRBJ1-1; 8 bases are a match to TRBD1. Germline V lookup: CDR1 SEHNR, CDR2 FQNEAQ (reference sequence). The CDR3 runs 17 residues. Trimming removed 2 bases from V and 7 bases from J; junction bases left unmatched: 15. In DNA, the CDR3 is TGTGCCAGCAGCTTAAGAGGTTGGCAGGGGGCATCGGGTGAAGCTTTCTTT. It codes for CASSLRGWQGASGEAFF.

V is TRBV7-9 and J is TRBJ2-3; perhaps TRBD2 as D (5 bases). The CDR3 runs to 12 residues. CDR1 and CDR2 from the germline V gene are SEHNR and FQNEAQ (reference sequence). Trimming stripped 5 bases from V and 4 bases from J, with 7 bases between. DNA for the CDR3: TGTGCCAGCAGCGGCGGGCCAGATACGCAGTATTTT. Its protein product is CASSGGPDTQYF.

The J gene is TRBJ1-5, the V gene TRBV6-5; the D is unclear. Trimming stripped 5 bases from V and 4 bases from J, with 12 bases between. The CDR3 spans 14 residues. Per germline, CDR1 MNHEY and CDR2 SVGAGI. CDR3 DNA: TGTGCCAGCAGTGAATCTCACGGGAATCAGCCCCAGCATTTT. The encoded protein is CASSESHGNQPQHF.